The entry below gives a single TCR beta chain sequence along with its context. Deep-level assay runs were performed. The assay was immunoSEQ multiplex PCR, and TCRdb's table has in-frame clones only and misses some. The sample comprises about 700,000 clones, roughly 70% of which are singletons, and 1.5% to 2% rests with the top ten. This sample was taken from a study of shared clonotypes between healthy human individuals. Sequenced sample: memory CD4+ T cells sorted from blood. As for subset: CD45RA-negative fraction. The sequence was collected from a woman aged 25 to 45 in good health.

CDR3 sequence (DNA): TGCAGTGCTAGATATCCATACACGCAGTATTTT. This gives the protein CSARYPYTQYF. This chain links TRBV20-1 with TRBJ2-3, with no clear D. There are 11 residues in the CDR3. CDR1 is DFQATT and CDR2 is SNEGSKA in the germline V gene (reference sequence). V lost 2 bases and J lost 9, with 9 bases in between.